This is a list of T cell receptor beta chains from one sample in a study of neurological immune-mediated disorders. TCRdb called the 5' RACE reads again in MiXCR, with one record for every CDR3 protein. The table lists some 45,000 distinct CDR3 sequences, approximately 14% of them singletons. The source material was PBMCs. Receptors originate from a male donor with HTLV-1-associated myelopathy (HAM/TSP). Both conserved end residues are part of each CDR3. A D gene is named only where the DNA matches it firmly. A clone size is listed for some rows: how often the clone was seen (once, few, many), or a class if it is expanded.

j_call,clone_size,d_call,v_call,cdr3_nt,cdr3_aa
TRBJ1-6,many,TRBD1,TRBV20-1,TGCAGTGCTAAACCGGGACAGGTTAATTCACCCCTCCACTTT,CSAKPGQVNSPLHF
TRBJ1-1,many,-,TRBV6-1,TGTGCCAGCAGTGAACTTAAGGAAGCTTTCTTT,CASSELKEAFF
TRBJ2-7,many,TRBD1,TRBV20-1,TGCAGTGCTTTAAAGACAGGGACGGCTTCCTACGAGCAGTACTTC,CSALKTGTASYEQYF
TRBJ2-7,many,-,TRBV10-3,TGTGCCATCAGTGAGTCAGCCCACGAGCAGTACTTC,CAISESAHEQYF
TRBJ1-1,many,-,TRBV7-2,TGTGCCAGCAGCTGGCAGGACAGAGACACTGAAGCTTTCTTT,CASSWQDRDTEAFF
TRBJ1-2,many,-,TRBV20-1,TGCAGTGCTAGACGCGATGGCTACACCTTC,CSARRDGYTF
TRBJ1-3,many,-,TRBV27,TGTGCCAGCAGCCCTAGTTGGACTGGAAACACCATATATTTT,CASSPSWTGNTIYF
TRBJ2-3,many,TRBD2,TRBV5-1,TGCGCCAGCAGCGAAAGGACTAGCGGGGGGACAGATACGCAGTATTTT,CASSERTSGGTDTQYF
TRBJ2-7,many,-,TRBV10-2,TGCGCCAGCAGTGAGGGGAGGGGGCTGTTGGGTTACGAGCAGTACTTC,CASSEGRGLLGYEQYF
TRBJ2-7,many,-,TRBV20-1,TGCAGTGCTAGTTCGGTGGCGGGGTTCCAGCCCTACGAGCAGTACTTC,CSASSVAGFQPYEQYF
TRBJ2-3,many,-,TRBV28,TGTGCCACGGGGCGAGGGCGTGAAGATACGCAGTATTTT,CATGRGREDTQYF
TRBJ1-5,many,TRBD1,TRBV6-5,TGTGCCAGCAGCCTGTTCGGGACAGGGTCTCATCAGCCCCAGCATTTT,CASSLFGTGSHQPQHF
TRBJ1-5,-,-,TRBV3-1,TGTGCCAGCAGCACGTCACTGAATAGCAATCAGCCCCAGCATTTT,CASSTSLNSNQPQHF
TRBJ1-3,many,-,TRBV4-1,TGCGCCAGCAGCCAAGATCGGGGATCTGGAAACACCATATATTTT,CASSQDRGSGNTIYF
TRBJ1-4,many,TRBD1,TRBV5-1,TGCGCCAGCAGCGTCGGACAGGGAGAAAAACTGTTTTTT,CASSVGQGEKLFF
TRBJ2-2,many,-,TRBV6-4,TGTGCCAGCAGAATCCGCTCGAACACCGGGGAGCTGTTTTTT,CASRIRSNTGELFF
TRBJ2-1,many,-,TRBV7-3,TGTGCCAGCAGCTTAATTCCGGGGAATGAGCAGTTCTTC,CASSLIPGNEQFF
TRBJ1-4,many,-,TRBV5-5,TGTGCCAGCAGCCAAGAGGGACAAGGCGAAAAACTGTTTTTT,CASSQEGQGEKLFF
TRBJ2-7,-,-,TRBV28,TGTGCCAGCAGTGACAGGAGCTCCTACGAGCAGTACTTC,CASSDRSSYEQYF
TRBJ1-4,many,-,TRBV20-1,TGCAGTGCTAGCTCAGGGCCCCCCGAAGGTGAAAAACTGTTTTTT,CSASSGPPEGEKLFF
TRBJ1-4,many,-,TRBV7-9,TGTGCCAGCAACTCCCAGGGTCATGAAAAACTGTTTTTT,CASNSQGHEKLFF
TRBJ1-4,many,-,TRBV28,TGTGCCAGCAGTTTCGGTATCCGGTCGGATGGGGAAAAACTGTTTTTT,CASSFGIRSDGEKLFF
TRBJ1-6,many,TRBD1,TRBV9,TGTGCCAGCAGCGCGGGACAGAGCTCCTATAATTCACCCCTCCACTTT,CASSAGQSSYNSPLHF
TRBJ2-2,many,-,TRBV28,TGTGCCAGCAGTTTTCACAACTCGGGGAAGCTGTTTTTT,CASSFHNSGKLFF
TRBJ2-2,many,-,TRBV6-5,TGTGCCAGCAGGATAGTCCGAGGGAACACCGGGGAGCTGTTTTTT,CASRIVRGNTGELFF
TRBJ2-5,many,TRBD2,TRBV6-1,TGTGCCAGCAACCCTAGCGGGGGGGCGATCCAAGAGACCCAGTACTTC,CASNPSGGAIQETQYF
TRBJ2-1,many,TRBD2,TRBV20-1,TGCAGTGCCGGTCGGGGGAGCGGGGGATCGAGGAGCTCCTACAATGAGCAGTTCTTC,CSAGRGSGGSRSSYNEQFF
TRBJ1-6,many,-,TRBV27,TGTGCCAGCAGTTTGGTAGCCTATAATTCACCCCTCCACTTT,CASSLVAYNSPLHF
TRBJ1-2,many,TRBD1,TRBV5-5,TGTGCCAGCACCGTACAGGGGAGCTATGGCTACACCTTC,CASTVQGSYGYTF